These T cell receptor beta chains were read from a single sample in a study of blood T cell repertoires in COVID-19. Using immunoSEQ multiplex PCR, the repertoire was profiled, and TCRdb retains in-frame clones only, with some absent. The sample holds approximately 360,000 clones, around 87% seen once. Sequenced sample: PBMCs or T cells enriched from blood (not recorded which). All receptors derive from a middle-aged man in a cohort exposed to, infected with or recovered from COVID-19 (not recorded which). Each CDR3 is given with its conserved first and last residue. The D gene is left open where the match is weak. Where a row states a size, it is once, few, many or the class of an expanded clone; other rows omit it.

.	TRBV10-3	TRBD1	TRBJ2-1	TGTGCCATCAGGACCGGGACAGGGGACAATGAGCAGTTCTTC	CAIRTGTGDNEQFF
few	TRBV6-5	TRBD1	TRBJ1-1	TGTGCCAGCAGTTACTCACAGGGGATGAACACTGAAGCTTTCTTT	CASSYSQGMNTEAFF
.	TRBV19	.	TRBJ1-1	TGTGCCAGTAGTATGGGGCAGGGGCTAGTCACTGAAGCTTTCTTT	CASSMGQGLVTEAFF
.	TRBV27	TRBD1	TRBJ1-1	TGTGCCAGCAGTTTGACAGGGGAGACTGAAGCTTTCTTT	CASSLTGETEAFF
.	TRBV19	TRBD2	TRBJ2-3	TGTGCCAGTAGTATAGACCAGACTAGCGGTTATACGCAGTATTTT	CASSIDQTSGYTQYF
.	TRBV11-2	.	TRBJ2-5	TGTGCCAGCAGCTTAGATATGACGCGAGGGGGGGCCCAAGAGACCCAGTACTTC	CASSLDMTRGGAQETQYF
.	TRBV24-1	TRBD2	TRBJ2-7	TGTGCCACCTCTCGCGGGACTACTATAGGCGAGCAGTACTTC	CATSRGTTIGEQYF
.	TRBV5-1	.	TRBJ2-1	TGCGCCAGCAGCCTGGCTAGCAATGAGCAGTTCTTC	CASSLASNEQFF
.	TRBV6-5	.	TRBJ1-1	TGTGCCAGCAGGGGATCAGGGGCGGAGAGCACTGAAGCTTTCTTT	CASRGSGAESTEAFF
.	TRBV5-4	TRBD2	TRBJ2-1	TGTGCCAGCAGCCGAGGACTAGCGGGAGACAATGAGCAGTTCTTC	CASSRGLAGDNEQFF